Listed below are T cell receptor beta chains from one sample, sequenced in a study of T cell responses to AZD1222 COVID-19 vaccine. Libraries were prepared by immunoSEQ multiplex PCR; TCRdb keeps only in-frame clonotypes and omits some of them. The table shows some 100,000 clones, with 85% to 90% occurring only once. This specimen was peripheral blood, taken on day 0 of AZD1222 vaccination. The receptor source for this set is an adult in good health. CDR3s include the opening cysteine and the closing phenylalanine or tryptophan. Fields, in order: CDR3 length, J gene, clone size, D gene, V gene, CDR3 DNA, CDR3 protein. The D gene is left open where the match is weak. Clone size is not always given. Where it is, it says once, few, many or a class for expanded clones.

21 | TRBJ2-4 | - | - | TRBV21-1 | TGTGCCAGCAGCGACGGACTCATTAAGTCGAAGGAGCGACAGCATCAAAACATTCAGTACTTC | CASSDGLIKSKERQHQNIQYF
17 | TRBJ2-1 | - | - | TRBV7-8 | TGTGCCAGCAGCTTAGGGACGGCGAGCGGGTCTTACAATGAGCAGTTCTTC | CASSLGTASGSYNEQFF
14 | TRBJ2-7 | - | TRBD2 | TRBV11-2 | TGTGCCAGCAGTCTGAGGGCGGGAGGGCCCCAGCAGTACTTC | CASSLRAGGPQQYF
15 | TRBJ2-7 | few | TRBD2 | TRBV3-1/TRBV3-2 | TGTGCCAGCAGCCAAGAAGCGGGGGGGCCGCACGAGCAGTACTTC | CASSQEAGGPHEQYF
14 | TRBJ2-1 | - | - | TRBV10-3 | TGTGCCATCAGTGTGGGCGGAGTCTACAATGAGCAGTTCTTC | CAISVGGVYNEQFF
15 | TRBJ1-6 | - | TRBD1 | TRBV3-1/TRBV3-2 | TGTGCCAGCAGCCAAGGGAGACAGGGGGCCTCACCCCTCCACTTT | CASSQGRQGASPLHF
16 | TRBJ2-5 | - | - | TRBV19 | TGTGCCAGTAGTACCAACTACCAGCCAGTACAAGAGACCCAGTACTTC | CASSTNYQPVQETQYF
17 | TRBJ1-6 | - | - | TRBV7-9 | TGTGCCAGCAGCTTGGTTAGGGAAAGTTCCTATAATTCACCCCTCCACTTT | CASSLVRESSYNSPLHF
13 | TRBJ2-7 | - | - | TRBV7-2 | TGTGCCAGCAGCGCCCCTGGACCCTACGAGCAGTACTTC | CASSAPGPYEQYF
15 | TRBJ2-2 | - | TRBD2 | TRBV11-2 | TGTGCCAGCAGCTTAGTACTAGCGGGGTCCGCGGAGCTGTTTTTT | CASSLVLAGSAELFF
14 | TRBJ1-6 | - | TRBD1 | TRBV27 | TGTGCCAGCAGGGTTGGACAGGGGAATTCACCCCTCCACTTT | CASRVGQGNSPLHF
16 | TRBJ1-2 | - | - | TRBV2 | TGTGCCAGCAGTGATGGATACAGGGCTGGCTCCAGAGGCTACACCTTC | CASSDGYRAGSRGYTF
13 | TRBJ1-6 | few | - | TRBV2 | TGTGCCAGCAGAGCCCGGGAGCGGTCACCCCTCCACTTT | CASRARERSPLHF
14 | TRBJ1-1 | - | - | TRBV10-3 | TGTGCCATCAGTGCTGACAGCATGAACACTGAAGCTTTCTTT | CAISADSMNTEAFF
14 | TRBJ2-7 | - | - | TRBV3-1/TRBV3-2 | TGTGCCAGCAGCCAATTGGTGGGGGTCAACGAGCAGTACTTC | CASSQLVGVNEQYF
13 | TRBJ2-7 | - | - | TRBV28 | TGTGCCAGCAGTTTTGGTGCCTTATACGAGCAGTACTTC | CASSFGALYEQYF
17 | TRBJ1-1 | - | - | TRBV19 | TGTGCCAGTAGTGGGGGGGGCGGCTACCTCATGAACACTGAAGCTTTCTTT | CASSGGGGYLMNTEAFF
14 | TRBJ1-6 | - | - | TRBV19 | TGTGCCAGTAGTATAGAAGGAAGGAGTTCACCCCTCCACTTT | CASSIEGRSSPLHF
18 | TRBJ1-2 | few | - | TRBV9 | TGTGCCAGCAGCGTAGAAGGCCCCCCCAGGGTCCCCTCGAATGGCTACACCTTC | CASSVEGPPRVPSNGYTF
15 | TRBJ2-1 | - | TRBD1 | TRBV11-3 | TGTGCCAGCAGCTTAGGTGGACAGGGAGTCCATGAGCAGTTCTTC | CASSLGGQGVHEQFF
16 | TRBJ2-3 | - | TRBD2 | TRBV5-4 | TGTGCCAGCAGCGCCACTAGCGGGAGTTTTTCAGATACGCAGTATTTT | CASSATSGSFSDTQYF
16 | TRBJ2-6 | - | - | TRBV15 | TGTGCCACCAGGGAGTTCCGGTCAGACGGGGCCAACGTCCTGACTTTC | CATREFRSDGANVLTF
14 | TRBJ1-2 | - | - | TRBV7-2 | TGTGCCAGCAGCTTAGCGGGTGGGGCGTCAGGCTACACCTTC | CASSLAGGASGYTF
13 | TRBJ1-2 | few | TRBD1 | TRBV3-1/TRBV3-2 | TGTGCCAGCAGCCGATTGACAGGGGGTGGCTACACCTTC | CASSRLTGGGYTF
12 | TRBJ1-1 | - | - | TRBV12-3/TRBV12-4 | TGTGCCAGCAGGGAACAGGCTACTGAAGCTTTCTTT | CASREQATEAFF
14 | TRBJ1-1 | - | - | TRBV5-1 | TGCGCCAGCAGCTTCGACGGTGGCAGGACTGAAGCTTTCTTT | CASSFDGGRTEAFF
13 | TRBJ1-4 | - | TRBD1 | TRBV19 | TGTGCCAGTCAAGACAGGGGGGCTGAAAAACTGTTTTTT | CASQDRGAEKLFF
15 | TRBJ1-1 | - | - | TRBV5-1 | TGCGCCAGCAGCTTGGATGGGATGGGGGGCCCTGAAGCTTTCTTT | CASSLDGMGGPEAFF
12 | TRBJ2-1 | - | TRBD2 | TRBV18 | TGTGCCAGCTCACCATCTAGCGGGGAGCAGTTCTTC | CASSPSSGEQFF
14 | TRBJ1-2 | - | - | TRBV30 | TGTGCCTGGAGTGTATTGGTCCGGGGCTCTGGCTACACCTTC | CAWSVLVRGSGYTF
16 | TRBJ1-1 | once | TRBD1 | TRBV7-9 | TGTGCCAGCAGCAATGACAGGGGGTGGCTTGGCGGCGAAGCTTTCTTT | CASSNDRGWLGGEAFF
15 | TRBJ1-5 | - | - | TRBV21-1 | TGTGCCAGCAGCAAAGGTGCGGCGGTCAATCAGCCCCAGCATTTT | CASSKGAAVNQPQHF
16 | TRBJ2-3 | - | TRBD1 | TRBV5-1 | TGCGCCAGCAGCTTGGAGCCAGGGGGCATCACAGATACGCAGTATTTT | CASSLEPGGITDTQYF
14 | TRBJ2-2 | - | - | TRBV6-5 | TGTGCCAGCAGTTTAACAGGGCACACCGGGGAGCTGTTTTTT | CASSLTGHTGELFF
14 | TRBJ1-5 | once | - | TRBV15 | TGTGCCACCAGCAGAGAAAGGCAAAGGGAGCCCCAGCATTTT | CATSRERQREPQHF
14 | TRBJ1-1 | - | - | TRBV5-1 | TGCGCCAGCAGCTTGGCGGACAGGAACACTGAAGCTTTCTTT | CASSLADRNTEAFF
13 | TRBJ1-3 | few | - | TRBV3-1/TRBV3-2 | TGTGCCAGCAGCCCTTCCTCTGGAAACACCATATATTTT | CASSPSSGNTIYF
14 | TRBJ1-2 | - | - | TRBV6-5 | TGTGCCAGCAGTTACTCGGACCCTATCTATGGCTACACCTTC | CASSYSDPIYGYTF
15 | TRBJ1-3 | - | - | TRBV11-2 | TGTGCCAGCAGCTTAGATCGCAGGGTGGGAAACACCATATATTTT | CASSLDRRVGNTIYF
13 | TRBJ1-1 | - | - | TRBV5-4 | TGTGCCAGCAGCTTAGAAGGGGCCACTGAAGCTTTCTTT | CASSLEGATEAFF
13 | TRBJ2-1 | - | TRBD1 | TRBV30 | TGTGCCTGGAGTTGGGACAGGGGGCTCGGGCAGTTCTTC | CAWSWDRGLGQFF
15 | TRBJ1-4 | - | TRBD1 | TRBV5-4 | TGTGCCAGCAGCAGACAGGGGGCAGAGGATGAAAAACTGTTTTTT | CASSRQGAEDEKLFF
15 | TRBJ1-4 | - | - | TRBV5-4 | TGTGCCAGCAGCTTGGAACCGACTAATAATGAAAAACTGTTTTTT | CASSLEPTNNEKLFF